A selection of T cell receptor beta chains follows, all from one sample in a study of cytomegalovirus exposure and HLA in healthy donors. Using immunoSEQ multiplex PCR, the repertoire was profiled, and TCRdb retains in-frame clones only, with some absent. The data show more than 110,000 clones, with about 78% seen just once and under 4.5% held by the top ten. The sequencing sample was made of PBMCs. All receptors derive from a man younger than 35 in good health and CMV-seronegative. CDR3s include the opening cysteine and the closing phenylalanine or tryptophan.

TRBV10-1	TRBJ2-5	CASSDRNRGGGETQYF
TRBV7-9	TRBJ2-5	CASSFRTSGIQTQYF
TRBV5-8	TRBJ2-1	CASRSGTSGSLLKFF
TRBV2	TRBJ2-2	CASSGQGVGTGELFF
TRBV15	TRBJ2-7	CATSRETSGSYEQYF
TRBV18	TRBJ2-1	CASSTSLASNEQFF
TRBV11-2	TRBJ2-5	CASNRRVVEKTQYF
TRBV10-1	TRBJ2-1	CASSGGSSYNEQFF
TRBV2	TRBJ1-5	CASSGGENQPQHF
TRBV6-5	TRBJ1-6	CASSYVGGANSPLHF
TRBV9	TRBJ2-5	CASSPVAGARETQYF
TRBV28	TRBJ2-1	CASSLTVENEQFF
TRBV11-3	TRBJ2-2	CASSLLRQGTFAGELFF
TRBV10-1	TRBJ2-3	CASSNPGTSGTDTQYF
TRBV27	TRBJ1-1	CASSVNRGSTEAFF
TRBV2	TRBJ2-5	CASSQIQGAGETQYF
TRBV19	TRBJ2-3	CASSSSHGSGTDTQYF
TRBV9	TRBJ1-1	CASSGSHGGTEAFF
TRBV5-1	TRBJ2-1	CASSLGQGSYEQFF
TRBV11-2	TRBJ1-1	CASSLESGVFKSEAFF
TRBV25-1	TRBJ2-1	CASSDGRGRVQNNEQFF
TRBV29-1	TRBJ2-7	CSGHEGDRNEQYF
TRBV6-5	TRBJ1-4	CASSYRRQGQGEKLFF
TRBV19	TRBJ2-3	CASSIQQGPWGQYF
TRBV6-1	TRBJ2-1	CASSVVVGGGSHNEQFF
TRBV7-3	TRBJ2-1	CASSLSPGEQFF
TRBV28	TRBJ1-2	CASSLMGDRGVYTF
TRBV5-4	TRBJ1-1	CASSLTGNEGTEAFF
TRBV15	TRBJ2-1	CATSIRPGWSDEQFF
TRBV5-1	TRBJ2-1	CASSLRGPYYNEQFF
TRBV5-1	TRBJ1-5	CASSLTGGRFYTDQPQHF
TRBV9	TRBJ2-5	CASSRLAGLQETQYF
TRBV6-5	TRBJ2-7	CASSYGDRSEQYF
TRBV19	TRBJ1-2	CASGDRARYGYTF
TRBV27	TRBJ2-1	CASSSSGQGAYNEQFF
TRBV5-1	.	CASSLVGLYEQYF
TRBV19	TRBJ1-5	CASSVSIKTWTASNQPQHF
TRBV13	TRBJ1-2	CASSLRDRGGHGYTF
TRBV5-1	TRBJ1-2	CASSLTAGGGYGYTF
TRBV6-5	TRBJ2-1	CASSYSQGFLNNEQFF
TRBV13	TRBJ2-7	CASSLALGPGGEQYF
TRBV5-1	TRBJ2-2	CASSLVAGGTGELFF
TRBV19	TRBJ1-5	CASSIGTGGEGPQHF
TRBV7-2	TRBJ2-5	CASSFSGTIGQETQYF
TRBV7-9	TRBJ2-7	CASSHRGTARYEQYF
TRBV5-1	TRBJ1-4	CASRGGGPSPSTNEKLFF
TRBV27	TRBJ2-7	CASSSWTGSSYEQYF
TRBV10-3	TRBJ2-1	CAISRTSDEQFF
TRBV30	TRBJ2-3	CAWTTTGGNLYRTTDTQYF
TRBV30	TRBJ1-1	CAWSLGQGNTEAFF
TRBV6-1	TRBJ2-2	CASSEVRPGQPNTGELFF
TRBV7-3	TRBJ2-7	CASSFSRTGPYEQYF
TRBV27	TRBJ2-3	CASSFFPSGLVPTDTQYF
TRBV4-1	TRBJ2-7	CASSPIWDSRYEQYF
TRBV19	TRBJ2-7	CASSIWHRASTYEQYF
TRBV25-1	TRBJ2-7	CASSDFGVESSYEQYF